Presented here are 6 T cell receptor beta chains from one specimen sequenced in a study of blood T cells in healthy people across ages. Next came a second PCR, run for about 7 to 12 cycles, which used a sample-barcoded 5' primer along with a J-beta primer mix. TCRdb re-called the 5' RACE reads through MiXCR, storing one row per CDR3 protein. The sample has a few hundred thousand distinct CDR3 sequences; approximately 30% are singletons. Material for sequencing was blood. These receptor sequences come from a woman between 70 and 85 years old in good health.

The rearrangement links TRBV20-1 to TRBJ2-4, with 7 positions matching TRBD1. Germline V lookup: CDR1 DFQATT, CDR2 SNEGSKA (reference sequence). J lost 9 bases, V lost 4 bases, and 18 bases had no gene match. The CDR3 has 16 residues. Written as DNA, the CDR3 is TGCAGTGCTACCGGGACAGTCCTCCGAGCCAAACGCATTCAGTACTTC. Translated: CSATGTVLRAKRIQYF.

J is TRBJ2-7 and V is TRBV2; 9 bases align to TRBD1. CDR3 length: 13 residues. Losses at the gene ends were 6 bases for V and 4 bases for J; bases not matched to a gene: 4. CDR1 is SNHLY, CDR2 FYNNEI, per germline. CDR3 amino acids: CASRTTGGYEQYF. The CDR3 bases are TGTGCCAGCAGAACGACAGGGGGGTACGAGCAGTACTTC.

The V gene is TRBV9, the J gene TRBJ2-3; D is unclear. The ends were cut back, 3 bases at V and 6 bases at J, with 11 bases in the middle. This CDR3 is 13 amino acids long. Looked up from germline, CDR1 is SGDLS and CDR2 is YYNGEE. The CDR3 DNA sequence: TGTGCCAGCAGCGGATCATGGTCGGATACGCAGTATTTT. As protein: CASSGSWSDTQYF. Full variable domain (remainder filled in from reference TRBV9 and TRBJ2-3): DSGVTQTPKHLITATGQRVTLRCSPRSGDLSVYWYQQSLDQGLQFLIQYYNGEERAKGNILERFSAQQFPDLHSELNLSSLELGDSALYFCASSGSWSDTQYFGPGTRLTVL.

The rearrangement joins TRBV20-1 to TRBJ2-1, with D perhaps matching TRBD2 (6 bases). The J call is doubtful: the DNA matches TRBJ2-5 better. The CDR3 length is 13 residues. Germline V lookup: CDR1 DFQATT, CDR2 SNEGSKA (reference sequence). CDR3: CSLSGDFEETQYF. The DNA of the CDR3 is TGCAGTCTAAGTGGGGACTTCGAAGAGACCCAGTACTTC.

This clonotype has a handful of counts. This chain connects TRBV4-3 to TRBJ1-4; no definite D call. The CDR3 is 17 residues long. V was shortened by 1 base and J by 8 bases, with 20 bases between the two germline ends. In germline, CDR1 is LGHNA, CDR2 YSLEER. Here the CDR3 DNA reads TGCGCCAGCAGCCAAGGGAACCCGGACGGTGGGGTCGAAAAACTGTTTTTT. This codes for CASSQGNPDGGVEKLFF.

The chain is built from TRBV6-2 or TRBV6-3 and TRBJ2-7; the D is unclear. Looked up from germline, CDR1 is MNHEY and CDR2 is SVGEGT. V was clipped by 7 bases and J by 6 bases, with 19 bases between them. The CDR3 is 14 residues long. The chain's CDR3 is CASTPRLVDFEQYF. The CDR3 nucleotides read TGTGCCAGCACCCCCAGGCTCGTTGACTTCGAGCAGTACTTC.